The 24 T cell receptor beta chains given below trace back to one sample, sequenced in a study of blood T cell repertoires in COVID-19 (dated by TCRdb to between 2020 and 2021). Libraries were built with the immunoSEQ multiplex PCR assay. Sourced from immuneACCESS, this table was stored by TCRdb with only in-frame sequences that have V and J called. A share of the clones is absent; for the studies checked, an unresolved V gene accounts for under half, and the remainder has no known explanation. Within this sample are some 190,000 clones, with roughly 85% of them counted one time only. The ten biggest clones cover 3% to 3.5% of the sample. The source material was peripheral blood. These receptors were taken from a man between 60 and 70 years old with acute or convalescent COVID-19.

This chain links TRBV28 with TRBJ1-2; D remains unclear. Germline CDR1 and CDR2: MDHEN and SYDVKM. The CDR3 loop spans 12 amino acids. V was pared by 6 bases and J by 4 bases, with 9 bases between. CDR3: CASRVYSYGYTF. Written as DNA, the CDR3 is TGTGCCAGCAGAGTCTACAGCTATGGCTACACCTTC.

The chain is built from TRBV11-3 and TRBJ2-1; 8 bases match TRBD2. The CDR3 length is 15 residues. With 1 base clipped from V and 5 bases from J, the junction kept 4 bases outside the gene matches. Germline V lookup: CDR1 SGHNT, CDR2 YENEEA. The CDR3 DNA reads as TGTGCCAGCAGCTTAGGGACTAGCCGCGACAATGAGCAGTTCTTC. Translation: CASSLGTSRDNEQFF.

V gene TRBV5-1 combines with J gene TRBJ2-2, with D possibly being TRBD2 (6 bases). CDR1 SGHRS and CDR2 YFSETQ come from the germline V gene. The CDR3 loop spans 16 amino acids. V was clipped by 2 bases and J by 3 bases, with 14 bases between them. The CDR3: CASSLVTGTDTGELFF. In nucleotides, the CDR3 is TGCGCCAGCAGCTTAGTGACGGGGACTGACACCGGGGAGCTGTTTTTT.

The chain uses TRBV7-9 and TRBJ2-7; D is unresolved. V was cut by 1 base and J by 9 bases, with 10 bases left in between. Per germline, CDR1 SEHNR and CDR2 FQNEAQ (reference sequence). This CDR3 contains 12 residues. The CDR3 DNA reads as TGTGCCAGCAGCTTAGGGTCCGCCGGGCAGTACTTC. Translated, it gives CASSLGSAGQYF.

The genes are TRBV7-9 and TRBJ2-1, with TRBD2 matching over 7 bases. Germline CDR1 reads SEHNR; CDR2 reads FQNEAQ (reference sequence). CDR3 length: 14 amino acids. With V trimmed by 5 bases and J by 3 bases, 4 bases remained unmatched. The DNA of the CDR3 is TGTGCCAGCAGCCTTTCGGGAGGCTACAATGAGCAGTTCTTC. Protein: CASSLSGGYNEQFF.

V usage is TRBV9 and J usage is TRBJ1-6, with 9 bases aligning to TRBD1. CDR3 length equals 15 residues. With 4 bases clipped from V and 4 bases from J, the junction kept 3 bases outside the gene matches. CDR1 and CDR2 from the germline V gene are SGDLS and YYNGEE. CDR3 sequence reads: CASSTQGAYNSPLHF. The DNA for the CDR3 is TGTGCCAGCAGCACACAGGGGGCTTATAATTCACCCCTCCACTTT.

Note on this clone: Germline and junction disagree at one end, which may indicate a read error. J is TRBJ2-4 and V is TRBV7-9; possibly TRBD2 for D (7 bases). Germline V CDR1 and CDR2: SEHNR, FQNEAQ (reference sequence). The CDR3 is made up of 12 amino acids. CDR3 sequence (DNA): TGTGCCAGCAGCTTAGAGGGAGGGGGAAAGGACTTC. It yields the protein CASSLEGGGKDF.

The rearrangement joins TRBV27 to TRBJ2-2, with 15 positions matching TRBD2. The CDR3 is made up of 18 amino acids. Trimming at V came to 3 bases and at J to 9 bases, leaving 11 bases not matched to a gene. CDR1 is MNHEY and CDR2 is SMNVEV in the germline V gene (reference sequence). The CDR3 DNA sequence: TGTGCCAGCAGTTTGGGCCGGACTAGCGGGAGGGCCTTCCGGGAGCTGTTTTTT. Protein product: CASSLGRTSGRAFRELFF.

The chain is built from TRBV7-9 and TRBJ1-1; no clear D gene. V was shortened by 1 base and J by 3 bases, with 15 bases between the two germline ends. CDR3 size: 16 residues. Looked up from germline, CDR1 is SEHNR and CDR2 is FQNEAQ (reference sequence). CDR3 DNA: TGTGCCAGCAGCTTAGTTTTTGGAGGAGAGCACACTGAAGCTTTCTTT. Its translation: CASSLVFGGEHTEAFF.

V gene TRBV18 combines with J gene TRBJ1-1; TRBD1 is a possible D gene (5 bases). The CDR3 is 17 residues long. The V gene's germline CDR1 is KGHSH and CDR2 LQKENI. The V gene lost 2 bases and the J gene lost 0 bases, with 16 bases spanning the gap. DNA of the CDR3: TGTGCCAGCTCACCATTGACGTCTCCAGGGTTGAACACTGAAGCTTTCTTT. Encoded protein: CASSPLTSPGLNTEAFF.

The gene calls are TRBV4-1 and TRBJ2-7, with 9 bases fitting TRBD1. Per germline, CDR1 MGHRA and CDR2 YSYEKL. V lost 3 bases and J lost 3; bases outside the gene matches: 6. The CDR3 runs 15 residues. The DNA for the CDR3 is TGCGCCAGCAGCCAGGCCCGGGACAGGGTCTACGAGCAGTACTTC. Amino acids: CASSQARDRVYEQYF.

The chain carries TRBV4-2 and TRBJ1-3; D is ambiguous. The CDR3 has 15 amino acids. Trimming removed 3 bases at V and 0 bases at J, with 9 bases between. Looked up from germline, CDR1 is LGHNA and CDR2 is YNFKEQ. The CDR3 protein is CASSQVGSSGNTIYF. The CDR3 DNA reads TGTGCCAGCAGCCAGGTGGGGAGCTCTGGAAACACCATATATTTT.

The J gene is TRBJ1-5, the V gene TRBV19; a weak D match, TRBD1 (6 bases). This CDR3 comprises 16 residues. V lost 1 base and J lost 1, with 11 bases in between. Germline V gives CDR1 LNHDA, CDR2 SQIVND (reference sequence). Here the CDR3 reads CASSIVRGRSNQPQHF. CDR3 coding DNA: TGTGCCAGTAGTATAGTCAGGGGAAGGAGCAATCAGCCCCAGCATTTT.

The rearrangement uses TRBV3-1 (or the pseudogene TRBV3-2) and TRBJ2-7; TRBD2 matches at 9 bases. The CDR3 sequence is 16 residues long. V shed 2 bases and J 3 bases; nucleotides not matched to a gene: 8. CDR1 and CDR2 (germline): LGHDT, YNNKEL (reference sequence). The CDR3 here is CASSQLWTSVRYEQYF. As DNA, the CDR3 is TGTGCCAGCAGCCAATTGTGGACTAGCGTGCGCTACGAGCAGTACTTC.

J is TRBJ2-5 and V is TRBV7-2; tentatively, D is TRBD1 (5 bases). This CDR3 region has 13 residues. Germline values: CDR1 SGHTA, CDR2 FQGNSA. Trimming took 2 bases from V and 4 from J, leaving 8 bases between them. The CDR3 DNA sequence: TGTGCCAGCAGCTTAATCCAGGGAGAGACCCAGTACTTC. This gives the protein CASSLIQGETQYF.

The chain has TRBV10-3 and TRBJ2-1, with 10 bases matching TRBD1. Germline V gene sequence: CDR1 ENHRY, CDR2 SYGVKD. The CDR3 covers 15 residues. The V gene end was trimmed by 6 bases and the J gene end by 8 bases; junction bases not matched to a gene: 10. The CDR3: CAISAGQGMTDEQFF. Here the CDR3 DNA reads TGTGCCATCAGCGCGGGACAGGGGATGACCGATGAGCAGTTCTTC.

The sample holds a few counts of this clone. V gene TRBV6-2 or TRBV6-3 combines with J gene TRBJ1-1, with unresolved D. There are 13 residues in the CDR3. From germline, CDR1 is MNHEY and CDR2 SVGEGT. Deletions cut 4 bases from V and 0 bases from J, with 6 bases between. As DNA, the CDR3 is TGTGCCAGCAGTTCTACAGTGAACACTGAAGCTTTCTTT. Amino acid sequence: CASSSTVNTEAFF.

The chain has TRBV27 and TRBJ2-7; 8 bases match TRBD1. The length of the CDR3 is 13 residues. The V segment lost 5 bases and the J segment 1 base; nucleotides outside the gene matches: 1. Germline lookup yields CDR1 MNHEY and CDR2 SMNVEV (reference sequence). CDR3 residues: CASSGQGSYEQYF. The DNA for the CDR3 is TGTGCCAGCAGTGGACAGGGATCCTACGAGCAGTACTTC.

The V and J genes are TRBV27 and TRBJ2-7; D may be TRBD2 (6 bases). V gave up 5 bases and J gave up 7 bases, with 12 bases separating them. Germline loops: CDR1 MNHEY, CDR2 SMNVEV (reference sequence). The CDR3 extends over 12 amino acids. The CDR3 nucleotides are TGTGCCAGCAGTCCCGGAGGGTGGGAGCAGTACTTC. Encoded protein: CASSPGGWEQYF.

V is TRBV5-5 and J is TRBJ2-7; D perhaps matches TRBD2 (6 bases). Germline V gene sequence: CDR1 SGHKS, CDR2 YYEKEE (reference sequence). V lost 5 bases to trimming and J lost 2 bases, with 14 bases between them. The CDR3 is 14 residues long. CDR3 protein: CASSGGLQAYEQYF. The CDR3 DNA follows: TGTGCCAGCAGTGGGGGACTTCAGGCCTACGAGCAGTACTTC. The full variable domain, in which reference TRBV5-5 and TRBJ2-7 provide the parts outside the CDR3, is DAGVTQSPTHLIKTRGQQVTLRCSPISGHKSVSWYQQVLGQGPQFIFQYYEKEERGRGNFPDRFSARQFPNYSSELNVNALLLGDSALYLCASSGGLQAYEQYFGPGTRLTVT.

The chain recombines TRBV28 with TRBJ1-3; D ambiguous. Trimming cost V 2 bases and J 3 bases, with 5 bases left between them. CDR1 is MDHEN, CDR2 SYDVKM, per germline. The CDR3 covers 13 residues. Written as DNA, the CDR3 is TGTGCCAGCAGTTTAAGCCTTGGAAACACCATATATTTT. Protein: CASSLSLGNTIYF.

This clone was observed a few times. J is TRBJ2-2 and V is TRBV3-1 (or the pseudogene TRBV3-2), with D hard to call. From germline, CDR1 is LGHDT and CDR2 YNNKEL (reference sequence). This CDR3 is 13 amino acids long. V shed 1 base and J shed 5 bases, with 5 bases lying between them. The CDR3 reads CASSQVETGELFF. The CDR3 DNA reads TGTGCCAGCAGCCAAGTAGAGACCGGGGAGCTGTTTTTT.

The chain couples TRBV3-1 (or the pseudogene TRBV3-2) to TRBJ2-7; D ambiguous. Per germline, CDR1 LGHDT and CDR2 YNNKEL (reference sequence). With 0 bases removed from V and 0 bases from J, the gap between germline ends came to 9 bases. This CDR3 is 15 amino acids long. For the CDR3, the DNA is TGTGCCAGCAGCCAAGATCTAGAAAGCTCCTACGAGCAGTACTTC. Translated, it gives CASSQDLESSYEQYF.

The chain carries TRBV29-1 and TRBJ2-4; TRBD2 matches 7 bases. Trimming took 0 bases from V and 1 from J; bases not matched to a gene: 3. The CDR3 sequence is 15 residues long. CDR1 is SQVTM, CDR2 ANQGSEA, per germline. The CDR3 bases are TGCAGCGTTGAAGATGGGGGGGACGCCAAAAACATTCAGTACTTC. Protein: CSVEDGGDAKNIQYF.